A selection of T cell receptor beta chains follows, all from one sample in a study of blood T cells in healthy people across ages. TCRdb passed the 5' RACE reads through MiXCR, listing each CDR3 protein once. The repertoire holds hundreds of thousands of distinct CDR3 sequences, with around 45% as singletons. Sequencing was performed on blood. The origin of the receptors is a man between 60 and 75 years old in good health. CDR3s include the opening cysteine and the closing phenylalanine or tryptophan. The order of the fields is clone size, J gene, D gene, V gene, CDR3 DNA, CDR3 protein. A D gene is named only where the DNA matches it firmly. Clone sizes are given selectively: once, few, many, or a class where the clone is expanded.

clone size: few
J gene: TRBJ1-2
D gene: .
V gene: TRBV12-3/TRBV12-4
CDR3 DNA: TGTGCCAGCAGCTACACAGGGACCTATGGCTACACCTTC
CDR3 protein: CASSYTGTYGYTF

clone size: .
J gene: TRBJ2-3
D gene: TRBD2
V gene: TRBV20-1
CDR3 DNA: TGCAGTGCTAGACTAGCGGGGGATCGAGATACGCAGTATTTT
CDR3 protein: CSARLAGDRDTQYF

clone size: few
J gene: TRBJ2-1
D gene: .
V gene: TRBV7-2
CDR3 DNA: TGTGCCAGCAGCCCCCCCCCCGGCCGCAGGGATGAGCAGTTCTTC
CDR3 protein: CASSPPPGRRDEQFF

clone size: .
J gene: TRBJ2-7
D gene: .
V gene: TRBV6-5
CDR3 DNA: TGTGCCACCACCACGGGCCAGGGGTACGAGCAGTACTTC
CDR3 protein: CATTTGQGYEQYF

clone size: few
J gene: TRBJ2-3
D gene: TRBD2
V gene: TRBV4-3
CDR3 DNA: TGCGCCAGCAGCCAAGATAGCGGGGGGGCGTCTAGCACAGATACGCAGTATTTT
CDR3 protein: CASSQDSGGASSTDTQYF

clone size: few
J gene: TRBJ2-1
D gene: TRBD2
V gene: TRBV10-3
CDR3 DNA: TGTGCCATCAGTGCGGCTAGCGGGTCCTACAATGAGCAGTTCTTC
CDR3 protein: CAISAASGSYNEQFF

clone size: .
J gene: TRBJ2-5
D gene: TRBD2
V gene: TRBV29-1
CDR3 DNA: TGCAGCGTTGCAACTAGCGGGGGGGCAGGGACCCAGTACTTC
CDR3 protein: CSVATSGGAGTQYF

clone size: .
J gene: TRBJ2-3
D gene: .
V gene: TRBV5-1
CDR3 DNA: TGCGCCAGTACCGGGGGGCCAGGCACAGATACGCAGTATTTT
CDR3 protein: CASTGGPGTDTQYF

clone size: few
J gene: TRBJ1-1
D gene: .
V gene: TRBV5-1
CDR3 DNA: TGCGCCAGCAGCTTGGAGGGGCAGACTGAAGCTTTCTTT
CDR3 protein: CASSLEGQTEAFF

clone size: .
J gene: TRBJ1-5
D gene: TRBD1
V gene: TRBV29-1
CDR3 DNA: TGCAGCGTGGGAAACAGGGGGAATCAGCCCCAGCATTTT
CDR3 protein: CSVGNRGNQPQHF

clone size: .
J gene: TRBJ2-3
D gene: TRBD2
V gene: TRBV12-3/TRBV12-4
CDR3 DNA: TGTGCCAGCTGCTTTAGCGGGGGCACAGATACGCAGTATTTT
CDR3 protein: CASCFSGGTDTQYF

clone size: once
J gene: TRBJ2-5
D gene: .
V gene: TRBV6-2/TRBV6-3
CDR3 DNA: TGTGCCAGCAGTACGGGGACGGAGACCCAGTACTTC
CDR3 protein: CASSTGTETQYF

clone size: .
J gene: TRBJ2-5
D gene: .
V gene: TRBV11-1
CDR3 DNA: TGTGCCAGCAGCTTAGCTAATCAGAAAGAGACCCAGTACTTC
CDR3 protein: CASSLANQKETQYF

clone size: .
J gene: TRBJ2-7
D gene: .
V gene: TRBV27
CDR3 DNA: TGTGCCAGCAGTTACAAGTGGGGATCTTACAAGCAGTACTTC
CDR3 protein: CASSYKWGSYKQYF

clone size: .
J gene: TRBJ2-7
D gene: TRBD1
V gene: TRBV2
CDR3 DNA: TGTGCCAGCAGTAGGGACAGAAAGGACGAGCAGTACTTC
CDR3 protein: CASSRDRKDEQYF

clone size: .
J gene: TRBJ2-3
D gene: TRBD2
V gene: TRBV5-6
CDR3 DNA: TGTGCCAGCAGCTTGGAAGAGCGGGGGTGGAGCACAGATACGCAGTATTTT
CDR3 protein: CASSLEERGWSTDTQYF

clone size: .
J gene: TRBJ2-1
D gene: .
V gene: TRBV29-1
CDR3 DNA: TGCAGCGTTGGTGGGACACCCGGCTACAATGAGCAGTTCTTC
CDR3 protein: CSVGGTPGYNEQFF

clone size: .
J gene: TRBJ2-1
D gene: .
V gene: TRBV25-1
CDR3 DNA: TGTGCCAGCAGTGGCCCCTGGAGGGGACAACCGGGGGAGCAGTTCTTC
CDR3 protein: CASSGPWRGQPGEQFF

clone size: few
J gene: TRBJ2-5
D gene: TRBD1
V gene: TRBV7-2
CDR3 DNA: TGTGCCAGCAGTTGGGACAGGGGAAGGGAGACCCAGTACTTC
CDR3 protein: CASSWDRGRETQYF

clone size: .
J gene: TRBJ1-2
D gene: .
V gene: TRBV12-3/TRBV12-4
CDR3 DNA: TGTGCCAGCAACTCCGGGACATCCACCTATGGCTACACCTTC
CDR3 protein: CASNSGTSTYGYTF

clone size: .
J gene: TRBJ2-1
D gene: TRBD2
V gene: TRBV13
CDR3 DNA: TGTGCCAGCAGCAAATCGACTAGCGGGGGCCGTGAGCAGTTCTTC
CDR3 protein: CASSKSTSGGREQFF

clone size: few
J gene: TRBJ2-1
D gene: .
V gene: TRBV3-1
CDR3 DNA: TGTGCCAGCAGCCAGAATGTAAGGGTCGGCTACAATGAGCAGTTCTTC
CDR3 protein: CASSQNVRVGYNEQFF

clone size: few
J gene: TRBJ2-4
D gene: .
V gene: TRBV19
CDR3 DNA: TGTGCCAGTAGTATCCAACTTCAAGGAAACATTCAGTACTTC
CDR3 protein: CASSIQLQGNIQYF

clone size: .
J gene: TRBJ1-1
D gene: TRBD1
V gene: TRBV5-1
CDR3 DNA: TGCGCCAGCAGCTCTCGGACAGGGGAGACTGAAGCTTTCTTT
CDR3 protein: CASSSRTGETEAFF

clone size: .
J gene: TRBJ2-3
D gene: .
V gene: TRBV5-1
CDR3 DNA: TGCGCCAGCAGCCTATATAACAGGGGGGGGACAGATACGCAGTATTTT
CDR3 protein: CASSLYNRGGTDTQYF

clone size: once
J gene: TRBJ1-1
D gene: .
V gene: TRBV2
CDR3 DNA: TGTGCCAGCACCCCGCATACAAGGGAAGCTTTCTTT
CDR3 protein: CASTPHTREAFF

clone size: few
J gene: TRBJ1-6
D gene: .
V gene: TRBV20-1
CDR3 DNA: TGCAGTGCTAGAGCGACAGGCGCCGGGTCCTATAATTCACCCCTCCACTTT
CDR3 protein: CSARATGAGSYNSPLHF

clone size: .
J gene: TRBJ1-6
D gene: .
V gene: TRBV6-5
CDR3 DNA: TGTGCCAGCAGCAGGGTGGATAATTCACCCCTCTACTTT
CDR3 protein: CASSRVDNSPLYF

clone size: .
J gene: TRBJ2-1
D gene: .
V gene: TRBV3-1
CDR3 DNA: TGTGCCAGCAGCCAAGCTACCAGCAGCTGGTTCTTC
CDR3 protein: CASSQATSSWFF

clone size: .
J gene: TRBJ2-2
D gene: TRBD1
V gene: TRBV7-3
CDR3 DNA: TGTGCCAGCAGCTCCGGGACAGGGAACACCGGGGAGCTGTTTTTT
CDR3 protein: CASSSGTGNTGELFF

clone size: .
J gene: TRBJ1-6
D gene: TRBD1
V gene: TRBV20-1
CDR3 DNA: TGCAGTGCTGGGTCCCCCCAGGGGGCAACTTCACCCCTCCACTTT
CDR3 protein: CSAGSPQGATSPLHF

clone size: many
J gene: TRBJ2-5
D gene: .
V gene: TRBV7-9
CDR3 DNA: TGTGCCAGCAGCTTTAGTCAAGAGACCCAGTACTTC
CDR3 protein: CASSFSQETQYF

clone size: .
J gene: TRBJ2-1
D gene: TRBD2
V gene: TRBV10-3
CDR3 DNA: TGTGCCATCAGGGCGGGGACTAGCGAATACAATGAGCAGTTCTTC
CDR3 protein: CAIRAGTSEYNEQFF

clone size: .
J gene: TRBJ1-3
D gene: .
V gene: TRBV7-9
CDR3 DNA: TGTGCCAGCAGCGGAGGAGGGACTGGAAACACCATATATTTT
CDR3 protein: CASSGGGTGNTIYF

clone size: .
J gene: TRBJ1-2
D gene: .
V gene: TRBV18
CDR3 DNA: TGTGCCAGCTCAATGAACGGATACGATGGCTACACCTTC
CDR3 protein: CASSMNGYDGYTF

clone size: few
J gene: TRBJ1-4
D gene: .
V gene: TRBV20-1
CDR3 DNA: TGCAGTGCTCGTATCGGGACTAATAATGAAAAACTGTTTTTT
CDR3 protein: CSARIGTNNEKLFF

clone size: .
J gene: TRBJ2-5
D gene: TRBD2
V gene: TRBV30
CDR3 DNA: TGTGCCTGGAGTGTAATCGCGGGGGGCCGACAAGAGACCCAGTACTTC
CDR3 protein: CAWSVIAGGRQETQYF

clone size: few
J gene: TRBJ2-7
D gene: TRBD2
V gene: TRBV5-5
CDR3 DNA: TGTGCCAGCAGTTCTTACCGGACTAGCGGATCCTACGAGCAGTACTTC
CDR3 protein: CASSSYRTSGSYEQYF

clone size: .
J gene: TRBJ2-1
D gene: .
V gene: TRBV20-1
CDR3 DNA: TGCAGTGCTAGAGTCCTAGGGGGAGGAGAAGAGACCCAGTTCTTC
CDR3 protein: CSARVLGGGEETQFF

clone size: .
J gene: TRBJ2-1
D gene: TRBD2
V gene: TRBV7-9
CDR3 DNA: TGTGCCAGCAGCTTACGCCTAGCGGGGGTGTATGAGCAGTTCTTC
CDR3 protein: CASSLRLAGVYEQFF

clone size: .
J gene: TRBJ2-3
D gene: .
V gene: TRBV5-1
CDR3 DNA: TGCGCCAGCAGTCGCCAGGGGGATGCGGGAAGCACAGATACGCAGTATTTT
CDR3 protein: CASSRQGDAGSTDTQYF

clone size: .
J gene: TRBJ1-1
D gene: .
V gene: TRBV12-3/TRBV12-4
CDR3 DNA: TGTGCCAGCAGCACCAATGGTCGGGGGACTGAAGCTTTCTTT
CDR3 protein: CASSTNGRGTEAFF

clone size: .
J gene: TRBJ2-3
D gene: TRBD2
V gene: TRBV9
CDR3 DNA: TGTGCCAGCAGCGTAGCTGCTAGCGGGGACCGCAGGGATACGCAGTATTTT
CDR3 protein: CASSVAASGDRRDTQYF

clone size: .
J gene: TRBJ1-2
D gene: TRBD1
V gene: TRBV5-5
CDR3 DNA: TGTGCCAGCAGCTTGGATCCGACAGGGGGAGAAAGCTACACCTTC
CDR3 protein: CASSLDPTGGESYTF

clone size: .
J gene: TRBJ2-7
D gene: .
V gene: TRBV7-2
CDR3 DNA: TGTGCCAGCAGCCCCGGGGGTTCTCGCGAGCAGTACTTC
CDR3 protein: CASSPGGSREQYF

clone size: .
J gene: TRBJ2-5
D gene: .
V gene: TRBV28
CDR3 DNA: TGTGCCAGCAGTTCCTCCACAGAGCGACCCTACAATGAGCAGTACTTC
CDR3 protein: CASSSSTERPYNEQYF

clone size: few
J gene: TRBJ2-3
D gene: .
V gene: TRBV15
CDR3 DNA: TGTGCCACCAGCAGAGATCAACAGTCGCAGTATTTT
CDR3 protein: CATSRDQQSQYF

clone size: once
J gene: TRBJ1-1
D gene: .
V gene: TRBV7-2
CDR3 DNA: TGTGCCAGCAGCGCAAAGACAGGAGTGAACACTGAAGCTTTCTTT
CDR3 protein: CASSAKTGVNTEAFF

clone size: .
J gene: TRBJ2-1
D gene: TRBD1
V gene: TRBV5-1
CDR3 DNA: TGCGCCAGCGGGACCGGGACGGGACAGAGGAATGAGCAGTTCTTC
CDR3 protein: CASGTGTGQRNEQFF

clone size: .
J gene: TRBJ2-3
D gene: .
V gene: TRBV6-2/TRBV6-3
CDR3 DNA: TGTGCCAGCAGTTATTTAAGTTCTAGCACAGATACGCAGTATTTT
CDR3 protein: CASSYLSSSTDTQYF

clone size: .
J gene: TRBJ2-1
D gene: .
V gene: TRBV7-2
CDR3 DNA: TGTGCCAGCAGCTTAACAACGGGAAGGGCCAATGAGCAGTTCTTC
CDR3 protein: CASSLTTGRANEQFF